Given below is one T cell receptor beta chain in context. This sample is drawn from a study of blood T cell repertoires in COVID-19. The CDR3 consists of 14 residues. V lost 3 bases and J lost 2, with 8 bases in between. CDR1 is LNHDA and CDR2 is SQIVND in the germline V gene (reference sequence). The assay was immunoSEQ multiplex PCR, and TCRdb's table has in-frame clones only and misses some. The data hold 150,000 or so clones, with 65% to 85% observed a single time. Sample: PBMCs or T cells enriched from blood (not recorded which). The sequence was collected from a man in his 70s who had been exposed to COVID-19. The chain combines TRBV19 with TRBJ1-3; D is unclear. In DNA, the CDR3 is TGTGCCAGTAGTATCGAGCAGGCTGGAAACACCATATATTTT. This sequence encodes CASSIEQAGNTIYF.